Shown below are 14 T cell receptor beta chains from a single sample sequenced in a study of regulatory T cells in long-lasting Graves disease. Arm-PCR of CDR3 regions and iRepertoire HTBI primers were used to build TCR beta libraries. TCRdb used MiXCR to reprocess the multiplex PCR reads, holding one entry per CDR3 protein. The sample contains about 400,000 distinct CDR3 sequences, approximately 16% of which appear only once. Time point in this sample: newly diagnosed GD, antithyroid drugs for less than 3 months. The TCR library was made from RNA that had been extracted from PBMCs in TRIzol. This same sample was also part of a study on T cells in Graves' hyperthyroidism and ophthalmopathy.

This specimen was peripheral blood mononuclear cells (PBMCs), taken at new diagnosis, from a patient treated with antithyroid drugs. These receptors were taken from a woman in her 40s with Graves disease.

This clonotype has only a few counts. A read error may explain this, as a much larger clone is one base away. The chain joins TRBV2 to TRBJ2-1; unclear D gene. The germline gives CDR1 SNHLY, CDR2 FYNNEI. The CDR3 spans 11 residues. The CDR3 nucleotides are TGTGCCAGTGCCCCTGACAATGAGCAGTCCTTC. It codes for CASAPDNEQSF.

This clonotype was picked up many times. J is TRBJ2-1 and V is TRBV3-1; no reliable D call. V was pared by 3 bases and J by 10 bases, with 7 bases between. Germline V gene data show CDR1 as LGHDT and CDR2 as YNNKEL (reference sequence). CDR3 length: 11 residues. CDR3 DNA sequence: TGTGCCAGCAGCCATGGGCAGGAGCAGTTCTTC. It is translated as CASSHGQEQFF.

This clonotype was seen many times. The rearrangement joins TRBV28 to TRBJ2-7; TRBD2 aligns across 9 bases. There are 15 residues in the CDR3. V dropped 5 bases and J dropped 2; count of bases not matched to a gene: 7. Germline CDR1 MDHEN, CDR2 SYDVKM. The CDR3 sequence is CASSLQASGAYEQYF. CDR3 nucleotide sequence: TGTGCCAGCAGTCTCCAGGCTAGCGGGGCCTACGAGCAGTACTTC.

The chain is built from TRBV20-1 and TRBJ2-7; perhaps TRBD1 as D (6 bases). Germline V gene lookup returns CDR1 DFQATT and CDR2 SNEGSKA (reference sequence). CDR3 length: 12 residues. Trimming removed 6 bases from V and 2 bases from J, with 11 bases in between. CDR3 nucleotide sequence: TGCAGTGCAGGGGGACGGACCTACGAGCAGTACTTC. It translates to CSAGGRTYEQYF.

This clonotype has a count of ten or more. The V call is TRBV28, the J call TRBJ2-1, with 8 positions matching TRBD2. Germline CDR1 MDHEN, CDR2 SYDVKM. The V gene end was trimmed by 2 bases and the J gene end by 10 bases; junction bases not matched to a gene: 10. The CDR3 contains 15 residues. CDR3 loop: CASSLVGRARYEQFF. The CDR3 nucleotides are TGTGCCAGCAGTTTAGTCGGGAGGGCCCGGTACGAGCAGTTCTTC.

This clonotype has just a few counts. V and J are TRBV19 and TRBJ2-2; the D gene is possibly TRBD2 (5 bases). The CDR3 spans 14 residues. Germline values: CDR1 LNHDA, CDR2 SQIVND (reference sequence). Trimming took off 1 base at V and 4 bases at J, with 7 bases between the two ends. CDR3 in DNA: TGTGCCAGTAGTATAGGAGGACTCACCGGGGAGCTGTTTTTT. Translated: CASSIGGLTGELFF.

This clonotype was seen repeatedly, ten times or more. J is TRBJ2-1 and V is TRBV7-8; tentative D call: TRBD1 (6 bases). V was cut by 1 base and J by 3 bases, with 7 bases left in between. The CDR3 runs to 14 residues. The germline CDR1 and CDR2 sequences are SGHVS and FQNEAQ. CDR3 in amino acids: CASSLGTDYNEQFF. DNA for the CDR3: TGTGCCAGCAGCTTAGGGACAGACTACAATGAGCAGTTCTTC.

V is TRBV7-9 and J is TRBJ2-2; the D is unclear. Trimming pared 6 bases from V and 6 bases from J, leaving 11 bases between. CDR3 size: 13 residues. Germline V gene lookup returns CDR1 SEHNR and CDR2 FQNEAQ (reference sequence). CDR3 region: CASSPTAAGELFF. As DNA, the CDR3 is TGTGCCAGCAGTCCCACCGCCGCCGGGGAGCTGTTTTTT.

This clonotype was detected many times. The J gene is TRBJ1-2, the V gene TRBV28; D unresolved. CDR3 length: 13 amino acids. V was cut by 1 base and J by 8 bases, with 11 bases left in between. Germline V gene lookup returns CDR1 MDHEN and CDR2 SYDVKM. CDR3 bases: TGTGCCAGCAGTTTATCGGGGTGGAGGGGCTACACCTTC. It yields the protein CASSLSGWRGYTF.

This clonotype was seen ten or more times. The chain employs TRBV3-1 and TRBJ2-5; D is possibly TRBD2 (6 bases). The germline gives CDR1 LGHDT, CDR2 YNNKEL (reference sequence). The V gene lost 5 bases and the J gene lost 4 bases, with 23 bases spanning the gap. The CDR3 length is 17 residues. CDR3 sequence: CASSSPYLDRDLETQYF. The DNA for the CDR3 is TGTGCCAGCAGCTCCCCATACCTAGACCGGGACTTAGAGACCCAGTACTTC.

This clonotype was observed at least ten times. The J gene is TRBJ2-5, the V gene TRBV12-3 or TRBV12-4; D unclear. Between the trimmed V and J ends, which lost 5 bases and 1 base, there was a span of 11 bases. CDR3 length equals 14 residues. The CDR3 is CASSDTIRQETQYF. CDR3 DNA sequence: TGTGCCAGCAGTGATACGATCCGCCAAGAGACCCAGTACTTC.

This clonotype showed up many times. The chain couples TRBV28 to TRBJ2-7, with D unclear. Germline V gene data show CDR1 as MDHEN and CDR2 as SYDVKM. This CDR3 has 15 amino acids. V was trimmed by 6 bases and J by 2 bases, leaving 17 bases between them. The CDR3 DNA follows: TGTGCCAGCAGCCCTCTTGGTCCGACTGCCTACGAGCAGTACTTC. Translation: CASSPLGPTAYEQYF.

This clonotype was seen a few times. This chain joins TRBV3-1 and TRBJ2-7; TRBD1 might be the D (5 bases). Trimming took off 3 bases at V and 0 bases at J, with 12 bases between the two ends. Germline CDR1 is LGHDT and CDR2 is YNNKEL (reference sequence). The CDR3 length is 15 residues. The CDR3 region has the DNA TGTGCCAGCAGCCAGGCCGGACACAGCTCCTACGAGCAGTACTTC. This codes for CASSQAGHSSYEQYF.

This clonotype came up many times. The chain has TRBV11-2 and TRBJ2-7, with D unresolved. The CDR3 covers 11 residues. Trimming shortened V by 5 bases and J by 3 bases, and 5 bases separated the two germline ends. CDR1 is SGHAT, CDR2 FQNNGV, per germline. Here the CDR3 reads CASSPRYEQYF. DNA for the CDR3: TGTGCCAGCAGCCCGCGCTACGAGCAGTACTTC.